This TCR beta chain emerged from a study of T cells expressing NK-cell markers. From the 5' RACE reads, TCRdb lists one entry per CDR3 protein and no DNA. This sample contains 150,000 to 200,000 distinct CDR3 sequences. The CDR3 contains 17 residues. CDR1 and CDR2 from the germline V gene are SGHRS and YFSETQ. The gene calls are TRBV5-1 and TRBJ2-6; TCRdb returns TRBD1, unconfirmable since there is no DNA. Sequencing was performed on blood T cells: a sorted CD56 or NKG2C T cell subset, CD4+ or CD8+ T cells, or bulk PBMC T cells (not recorded which). The sequence came from a woman aged 18-70 years in good health. This CDR3 reads CASSLQGVYSGANVLTF.